These 17 T cell receptor beta chains were all obtained from the same sample, sequenced in a study of high-grade serous ovarian cancer treatment subgroups. Tumor samples were obtained before definitive surgery or chemotherapy. Only in-frame clones appear in the TCRdb table, and some are missing; sequencing was by immunoSEQ multiplex PCR. The data contain approximately 1,800 clones, around 79% of them seen just once; the ten biggest clones take up approximately 15%. Specimen: tumor tissue. These receptors all come from a human donor with high-grade serous ovarian cancer.

The chain employs TRBV5-1 and TRBJ2-5, with D maybe TRBD1 (5 bases). V was clipped by 4 bases and J by 0 bases, with 10 bases between them. The CDR3 contains 14 residues. Germline values: CDR1 SGHRS, CDR2 YFSETQ. The CDR3 is CASSPYRNQETQYF. The CDR3, as DNA: TGCGCCAGCAGCCCCTACAGGAACCAAGAGACCCAGTACTTC.

The chain joins TRBV7-2 to TRBJ2-5; 9 nucleotides match TRBD1. CDR3 size: 16 residues. Trimming removed 1 base from V and 3 bases from J; junction bases left unmatched: 6. The V gene's germline CDR1 is SGHTA and CDR2 FQGNSA. The CDR3 DNA sequence: TGTGCCAGCAGCTTAGGGGACAGGGTCGGGGAAGAGACCCAGTACTTC. Translation gives CASSLGDRVGEETQYF.

The chain combines TRBV19 with TRBJ2-2, with no clear D. This CDR3 comprises 15 residues. The V end was cut by 3 bases, the J end by 0 bases, with 8 bases between. CDR1 and CDR2 (germline): LNHDA, SQIVND (reference sequence). As DNA, the CDR3 is TGTGCCAGTAGTATTTGGTCGCCGAACACCGGGGAGCTGTTTTTT. Translated, it gives CASSIWSPNTGELFF.

The rearrangement links TRBV28 to TRBJ2-3; no clear D gene. The CDR3 loop spans 15 amino acids. Germline V gene data show CDR1 as MDHEN and CDR2 as SYDVKM. V lost 5 bases and J lost 1, with 13 bases in between. This chain's CDR3 is CASSPDSGGTDTQYF. CDR3 in DNA: TGTGCCAGCAGTCCGGATAGTGGAGGCACAGATACGCAGTATTTT.

This clone is a singleton in its sample. The chain joins TRBV29-1 to TRBJ2-3; 8 nucleotides align to TRBD1. The ends lost 5 bases at V and 8 bases at J; junction bases unmatched: 15. The germline V gene encodes CDR1 SQVTM and CDR2 ANQGSEA. The CDR3 consists of 15 residues. The DNA for the CDR3 is TGCAGCGTTTCAACGGGACAGGCATCCCGCGGTACGCAGTATTTT. This translates into CSVSTGQASRGTQYF.

The chain joins TRBV7-9 to TRBJ2-7, with 11 bases matching TRBD2. The CDR3 totals 16 residues. The ends lost 5 bases at V and 0 bases at J; junction bases unmatched: 6. From germline, CDR1 is SEHNR and CDR2 FQNEAQ (reference sequence). CDR3 region: CASSGAGTSGSYEQYF. As DNA, the CDR3 is TGTGCCAGCAGCGGCGCCGGGACTAGCGGCTCCTACGAGCAGTACTTC.

A few counts support this clone. The gene calls are TRBV14 and TRBJ2-1; 14 bases line up with TRBD2. Germline V gene lookup returns CDR1 SGHDN and CDR2 FVKESK. V shed 4 bases, J shed 10 bases, and the junction held 6 bases outside the gene matches. The CDR3 has 15 amino acids. The CDR3 region has the DNA TGTGCCAGCAGCCTCACGGGACTAGCGGGAGTGGAGCAGTTCTTC. Translated: CASSLTGLAGVEQFF. Using reference TRBV14 and TRBJ2-1 for the parts outside the CDR3, the full variable domain is EAGVTQFPSHSVIEKGQTVTLRCDPISGHDNLYWYRRVMGKEIKFLLHFVKESKQDESGMPNNRFLAERTGGTYSTLKVQPAELEDSGVYFCASSLTGLAGVEQFFGPGTRLTVL.

The chain employs TRBV5-1 and TRBJ1-2; the D is unclear. V lost 0 bases and J lost 3, with 6 bases in between. The CDR3 extends over 13 amino acids. CDR1 is SGHRS, CDR2 YFSETQ, per germline. The CDR3 DNA reads TGCGCCAGCAGCTTGGGGTCCCACTATGGCTACACCTTC. It specifies CASSLGSHYGYTF. Full variable domain (rest looked up from reference TRBV5-1 and TRBJ1-2): KAGVTQTPRYLIKTRGQQVTLSCSPISGHRSVSWYQQTPGQGLQFLFEYFSETQRNKGNFPGRFSGRQFSNSRSEMNVSTLELGDSALYLCASSLGSHYGYTFGSGTRLTVV.

The V call is TRBV10-3, the J call TRBJ1-1; D is ambiguous. This CDR3 has 13 residues. Deletions cut 10 bases from V and 0 bases from J, with 12 bases between. The germline CDR1 and CDR2 sequences are ENHRY and SYGVKD. The CDR3 DNA sequence: TGTGCCACCCGAGGTGAGATGAACACTGAAGCTTTCTTT. The encoded protein is CATRGEMNTEAFF.

J is TRBJ2-1 and V is TRBV10-3; D uncertain. The ends were cut back, 8 bases at V and 9 bases at J, with 11 bases in the middle. CDR1 is ENHRY and CDR2 is SYGVKD in the germline V gene. The CDR3 extends over 11 amino acids. CDR3 loop: CAIEVSGEQFF. CDR3 DNA: TGTGCCATCGAGGTTTCGGGTGAGCAGTTCTTC.

The V gene is TRBV4-2, the J gene TRBJ2-3; 9 bases line up with TRBD2. Germline assignment: CDR1 LGHNA and CDR2 YNFKEQ. The length of the CDR3 is 15 residues. The trim removed 0 bases at V and 4 bases at J, leaving 2 bases unmatched. CDR3 sequence (DNA): TGTGCCAGCAGCCAAGATCGCGGGGGGGCAGATACGCAGTATTTT. Its translation: CASSQDRGGADTQYF.

The chain couples TRBV19 to TRBJ1-2; 7 bases agree with TRBD1. V was pared by 5 bases and J by 4 bases, with 10 bases of the junction left unmatched. Germline loops: CDR1 LNHDA, CDR2 SQIVND (reference sequence). CDR3 length: 15 residues. The chain's CDR3 is CASSPRTGDGYGYTF. The CDR3 DNA sequence: TGTGCCAGTAGTCCCCGGACAGGTGATGGCTATGGCTACACCTTC.

This chain uses TRBV12-5 with TRBJ2-2; TRBD1 matches 9 bases. In germline, CDR1 is LGHNT, CDR2 FRNRAP. The CDR3 has 16 amino acids. Trimming removed 5 bases from V and 4 bases from J; junction bases left unmatched: 8. The CDR3 sequence is CASGPDRGFATGELFF. The CDR3 nucleotides are TGTGCTAGTGGTCCGGACAGGGGTTTTGCCACCGGGGAGCTGTTTTTT. Variable domain in full (rest from reference TRBV12-5 and TRBJ2-2): DARVTQTPRHKVTEMGQEVTMRCQPILGHNTVFWYRQTMMQGLELLAYFRNRAPLDDSGMPKDRFSAEMPDATLATLKIQPSEPRDSAVYFCASGPDRGFATGELFFGEGSRLTVL.

The chain has TRBV30 and TRBJ2-7; no clear D gene. CDR3 length equals 14 residues. Germline loops: CDR1 GTSNPN, CDR2 SVGIG (reference sequence). V was trimmed by 4 bases and J by 1 base, leaving 14 bases between them. The CDR3 nucleotides are TGTGCCTGGAAATTGAAGGGTGGGTCCTACGAGCAGTACTTC. Protein sequence: CAWKLKGGSYEQYF.

The chain links TRBV5-4 to TRBJ1-2, with D unresolved. The CDR3 is made up of 15 amino acids. V was trimmed by 1 base and J by 0 bases, leaving 10 bases between them. In germline, CDR1 is SGHNT, CDR2 YYREEE (reference sequence). CDR3 loop: CASSLRAVTNYGYTF. The CDR3 coding sequence is TGTGCCAGCAGCTTGAGGGCAGTAACTAACTATGGCTACACCTTC.

V and J are TRBV6-1 and TRBJ2-6; D not resolved. The ends were cut back, 1 base at V and 0 bases at J, with 1 base in the middle. The CDR3 sequence is 14 residues long. Germline values: CDR1 MNHNS, CDR2 SASEGT. The CDR3 nucleotides read TGTGCCAGCAGTGAAGTCTCTGGGGCCAACGTCCTGACTTTC. Translating it yields CASSEVSGANVLTF.

This clone has just a few counts. This rearrangement joins TRBV5-8 to TRBJ2-2; D might be TRBD1 (5 bases). Between the trimmed V and J ends, which lost 0 bases and 4 bases, there was a span of 10 bases. This CDR3 region has 15 residues. Germline V gives CDR1 SGHTS, CDR2 YDEGEE. The CDR3 region has the DNA TGTGCCAGCAGCTTGGCCGAGGACATCACCGGGGAGCTGTTTTTT. Its protein product is CASSLAEDITGELFF.